This paragraph covers one TCR beta chain sequence. As defined, naive CD8 cells were CD45RO-negative and positively selected for CCR7, with terminally differentiated effector memory CD45RA+ cells excluded. Germline V lookup: CDR1 SNHLY, CDR2 FYNNEI. Trimming stripped 4 bases from V and 5 bases from J, with 17 bases between. The CDR3 contains 15 residues. Sequencing was performed with immunoSEQ multiplex PCR; in TCRdb, only in-frame clones are kept and a portion is missing. The table has roughly 1,800,000 clones, about 95% seen once; the top ten hold more than 0.9%. These data come from a study of shared clonotypes between healthy human individuals.

Sequenced input: naive CD8+ T cells sorted from blood. V and J are TRBV2 and TRBJ2-5; perhaps D is TRBD1 or TRBD2 (6 bases each). The receptor's source is a man between 18 and 35 years old in good health. DNA of the CDR3: TGTGCCAGCAGTGGTAGGGGGGTGTGGGAGGAGACCCAGTACTTC. Its protein is CASSGRGVWEETQYF.